The clone carrying this TCR beta chain has just a few counts. The antigen is undetermined. TCRdb reprocessed the 5' RACE reads with MiXCR, giving one entry per CDR3 protein. This table holds about 39,000 distinct CDR3 sequences, 4.5% to 7% found once. The data were taken from a study of early T cells in non-severe SARS-CoV-2 infection. The study, taken as a whole, reports: VDJdb matches were skewed toward anti-spike CD8 T cell responses.

This CDR3 spans 13 amino acids. Germline-derived CDR1 and CDR2 are KGHSH and LQKENI. Trimming cost V 3 bases and J 11 bases, with 11 bases left between them. The TCR originated in an adult who was a healthcare worker with PCR-confirmed SARS-CoV-2 infection or an uninfected control (not recorded which). The rearrangement links TRBV18 to TRBJ1-6; D not resolved. Sequenced here: whole blood, sampled at baseline. The DNA for the CDR3 is TGTGCCAGCTCACCCTCCGCCGGGGCACCCCTCCACTTT. Translated: CASSPSAGAPLHF.